Below are 23 T cell receptor beta chains sequenced from a single sample in a study of blood T cell repertoires in COVID-19. Sequencing used immunoSEQ multiplex PCR; TCRdb keeps in-frame clones, though not all of them. The table records around 64,000 clones, around nine tenths of them present only once. The sample was peripheral blood. Every receptor here comes from a woman over 75 with acute or convalescent COVID-19.

The rearrangement joins TRBV24-1 to TRBJ2-1, with D possibly TRBD2 on 6 matching bases. In germline, CDR1 is KGHDR, CDR2 SFDVKD. V was shortened by 5 bases and J by 4 bases, with 17 bases between the two germline ends. The length of the CDR3 is 16 residues. CDR3 DNA: TGTGCCACCAGTGGTCACTTTGGAGGAGGGTACAATGAGCAGTTCTTC. Amino acids: CATSGHFGGGYNEQFF.

The chain joins TRBV11-2 to TRBJ2-3; 8 nucleotides align to TRBD2. V shed 8 bases, J shed 2 bases, and the junction held 9 bases outside the gene matches. CDR1 and CDR2 (germline): SGHAT, FQNNGV. The CDR3 has 15 amino acids. The CDR3 nucleotides are TGTGCCAGCTCAAAAGGAGCGGGGGTCACAGATACGCAGTATTTT. Protein: CASSKGAGVTDTQYF.

The chain combines TRBV15 with TRBJ2-5; D is unclear. The CDR3 is 14 residues long. Germline-derived CDR1 and CDR2 are LNHNV and YYDKDF (reference sequence). The V and J ends lost 9 bases and 2 bases respectively, with 16 bases between them. Here the CDR3 reads CATNILSSQETQYF. CDR3 bases: TGTGCCACAAATATCCTGTCTTCTCAAGAGACCCAGTACTTC. Full variable domain (remainder filled in from reference TRBV15 and TRBJ2-5): DAMVIQNPRYQVTQFGKPVTLSCSQTLNHNVMYWYQQKSSQAPKLLFHYYDKDFNNEADTPDNFQSRRPNTSFCFLDIRSPGLGDTAMYLCATNILSSQETQYFGPGTRLLVL.

The count of this clone is one. V gene TRBV7-2 combines with J gene TRBJ2-5, with D tentatively TRBD2 (5 bases). The V end lost 5 bases, the J end lost 5 bases, and 15 bases lay between the germline ends. Germline CDR1 SGHTA, CDR2 FQGNSA. The CDR3 loop spans 14 amino acids. The CDR3 loop reads CASSPEGRRETQYF. The CDR3, as DNA: TGTGCCAGCAGCCCCGAGGGTCGGCGTGAGACCCAGTACTTC.

The chain is built from TRBV7-9 and TRBJ2-7; perhaps TRBD2 as D (5 bases). CDR3 length: 11 amino acids. The V end was cut by 7 bases, the J end by 5 bases, with 9 bases between. CDR1 and CDR2 from the germline V gene are SEHNR and FQNEAQ (reference sequence). This chain's CDR3 is CASTLGDEQYF. CDR3 nucleotides: TGTGCCAGCACCCTCGGGGACGAGCAGTACTTC.

The chain uses TRBV6-2 or TRBV6-3 and TRBJ1-2, with 7 bases lining up with TRBD1. The germline CDR1 and CDR2 sequences are MNHEY and SVGEGT. CDR3 length equals 15 residues. V dropped 0 bases and J dropped 2; count of bases not matched to a gene: 3. The CDR3 nucleotides read TGTGCCAGCAGTTACTCGAGACAGGGAAACTATGGCTACACCTTC. It codes for CASSYSRQGNYGYTF.

This clone was counted once. The chain combines TRBV27 with TRBJ2-1; the match to TRBD2 covers 10 bases. The V and J ends lost 2 bases and 0 bases, in that order; junction bases with no gene match: 7. The CDR3 has 18 amino acids. From germline, CDR1 is MNHEY and CDR2 SMNVEV (reference sequence). The CDR3 coding sequence is TGTGCCAGCAGTTTAGCTAGCGGGAGATCCGTCTCCTACAATGAGCAGTTCTTC. Translation gives CASSLASGRSVSYNEQFF.

The rearrangement joins TRBV7-2 to TRBJ1-5; D might be TRBD1 (6 bases). This CDR3 is 15 amino acids long. CDR1 and CDR2 (germline): SGHTA, FQGNSA. The V and J ends lost 1 base and 3 bases respectively, with 10 bases between them. Here the CDR3 DNA reads TGTGCCAGCAGCTTAGTGACAGGCACCAATCAGCCCCAGCATTTT. It translates to CASSLVTGTNQPQHF. Full variable domain (outside the CDR3, taken from reference TRBV7-2 and TRBJ1-5): GAGVSQSPSNKVTEKGKDVELRCDPISGHTALYWYRQSLGQGLEFLIYFQGNSAPDKSGLPSDRFSAERTGGSVSTLTIQRTQQEDSAVYLCASSLVTGTNQPQHFGDGTRLSIL.

In its sample, this clone was seen once. The chain links TRBV28 to TRBJ2-4; D remains ambiguous. This CDR3 spans 15 amino acids. V was clipped by 2 bases and J by 4 bases, with 12 bases between them. From germline, CDR1 is MDHEN and CDR2 SYDVKM. The DNA for the CDR3 is TGTGCCAGCAGTTTAATTGGGCCACGAAAAAACATTCAGTACTTC. Protein product: CASSLIGPRKNIQYF.

This sequence joins TRBV6-6 and TRBJ1-1; 8 positions match TRBD1. Unmatched junction bases numbered 10, after V lost 4 bases and J lost 6 bases. Looked up from germline, CDR1 is MNHNY and CDR2 is SVGAGI (reference sequence). The CDR3 runs 15 residues. CDR3 bases: TGTGCCAGCAGTTCCATACAGGGGGGGAAGGCTGAAGCTTTCTTT. Translated, it gives CASSSIQGGKAEAFF.

The chain employs TRBV20-1 and TRBJ1-2; maybe TRBD1 (6 bases). The CDR3 contains 16 residues. Germline V gene lookup returns CDR1 DFQATT and CDR2 SNEGSKA (reference sequence). Trimming removed 3 bases from V and 7 bases from J, with 24 bases in between. Written as DNA, the CDR3 is TGCAGTGCTAGTCTCGGAGCAGGGACACCGAAGGGTGGCTACACCTTC. Translation gives CSASLGAGTPKGGYTF.

V and J are TRBV6-5 and TRBJ2-7; D might be TRBD2 (5 bases). V lost 2 bases and J 9 bases, leaving 8 bases between the germline ends. Germline loops: CDR1 MNHEY, CDR2 SVGAGI. The CDR3 covers 11 residues. CDR3 in DNA: TGTGCCAGCAGTTACGCGGGCTCGCAGTACTTC. It specifies CASSYAGSQYF.

The chain carries TRBV6-5 and TRBJ2-1; no reliable D call. Trimming took 0 bases from V and 6 from J, leaving 9 bases between them. This CDR3 spans 14 amino acids. Germline assignment: CDR1 MNHEY and CDR2 SVGAGI. The CDR3 here is CASSYSGPFNEQFF. The CDR3 DNA is TGTGCCAGCAGTTACTCCGGTCCCTTCAATGAGCAGTTCTTC.

The chain is built from TRBV5-4 and TRBJ1-1; 7 bases agree with TRBD1. The CDR3 extends over 14 amino acids. V lost 0 bases to trimming and J lost 8 bases; unmatched junction nucleotides: 7. Looked up from germline, CDR1 is SGHNT and CDR2 is YYREEE (reference sequence). In DNA, the CDR3 is TGTGCCAGCAGCTTGGGTTCCAGGGGGGACGAAGCTTTCTTT. This translates into CASSLGSRGDEAFF. The entire variable domain, with the rest obtained from reference TRBV5-4 and TRBJ1-1, is as follows: ETGVTQSPTHLIKTRGQQVTLRCSSQSGHNTVSWYQQALGQGPQFIFQYYREEENGRGNFPPRFSGLQFPNYSSELNVNALELDDSALYLCASSLGSRGDEAFFGQGTRLTVV.

Only a few counts were recorded for this clone. The chain links TRBV7-9 to TRBJ2-1, with 7 bases matching TRBD2. V shed 1 base, J shed 6 bases, and the junction held 6 bases outside the gene matches. Germline V CDR1 and CDR2: SEHNR, FQNEAQ (reference sequence). This CDR3 is 15 amino acids long. Here the CDR3 reads CASSLVSREFNEQFF. As DNA, the CDR3 is TGTGCCAGCAGCTTAGTATCGCGGGAGTTCAATGAGCAGTTCTTC.

This rearrangement joins TRBV6-2 or TRBV6-3 to TRBJ1-1; D remains unclear. CDR3 length equals 11 residues. CDR1 is MNHEY and CDR2 is SVGEGT in the germline V gene. Trimming cost V 3 bases and J 5 bases, with 4 bases left between them. CDR3 sequence: CASSYMTEAFF. In DNA, the CDR3 is TGTGCCAGCAGTTATATGACTGAAGCTTTCTTT.

The chain recombines TRBV7-8 with TRBJ2-4, with a weak D call TRBD2 (6 bases). The ends were cut back, 1 base at V and 1 base at J, with 8 bases in the middle. Germline assignment: CDR1 SGHVS and CDR2 FQNEAQ. The CDR3 covers 15 residues. The CDR3 sequence: CASSLEAGAKNIQYF. The CDR3 nucleotides read TGTGCCAGCAGCTTAGAGGCGGGGGCCAAAAACATTCAGTACTTC.

V gene TRBV6-2 or TRBV6-3 combines with J gene TRBJ1-1; a possible D gene is TRBD1 (5 bases). Germline values: CDR1 MNHEY, CDR2 SVGEGT. CDR3 size: 15 residues. The V end lost 5 bases, the J end lost 3 bases, and 16 bases lay between the germline ends. In DNA form, the CDR3 reads TGTGCCAGCAGTCCCCCCAGGGCCCTGGACACTGAAGCTTTCTTT. This gives the protein CASSPPRALDTEAFF.

The V and J genes are TRBV6-5 and TRBJ2-3, with TRBD2 identical over 11 bases. This CDR3 region has 16 residues. The J segment lost 3 bases and the V segment lost 0 bases, leaving 2 bases of the junction unmatched. The V gene's germline CDR1 is MNHEY and CDR2 SVGAGI. Written as DNA, the CDR3 is TGTGCCAGCAGTTACTCCCTAGCGGGAGGAACAGATACGCAGTATTTT. Translated: CASSYSLAGGTDTQYF.

The gene calls are TRBV28 and TRBJ1-5; a possible D gene is TRBD1 (5 bases). Germline V lookup: CDR1 MDHEN, CDR2 SYDVKM. Deletions cut 6 bases from V and 1 base from J, with 16 bases between. CDR3 length: 16 residues. The CDR3 loop reads CASSKIGRGSNQPQHF. DNA of the CDR3: TGTGCCAGCAGCAAAATTGGAAGGGGAAGCAATCAGCCCCAGCATTTT.

The J gene is TRBJ2-3, the V gene TRBV10-3; 8 positions match TRBD2. The J segment lost 5 bases and the V segment lost 10 bases, leaving 5 bases of the junction unmatched. The CDR3 has 12 amino acids. CDR1 is ENHRY and CDR2 is SYGVKD in the germline V gene. This CDR3 is CATHGGGDTQYF. CDR3 DNA sequence: TGTGCCACCCACGGGGGGGGAGATACGCAGTATTTT.

This sequence joins TRBV11-3 and TRBJ2-1; TRBD2 aligns across 10 bases. In germline, CDR1 is SGHNT, CDR2 YENEEA. This CDR3 has 17 residues. Germline trimming cut 5 bases from V and 0 bases from J; bases unmatched to any gene: 7. DNA for the CDR3: TGTGCCAGCAGCCCCGGGACTAGCGTCAGCTCCTACAATGAGCAGTTCTTC. Its translation: CASSPGTSVSSYNEQFF.

This clone was recorded only once. The V call is TRBV2, the J call TRBJ1-1; possible D gene TRBD1, 6 bases. CDR1 and CDR2 (germline): SNHLY, FYNNEI. Trimming cost V 4 bases and J 0 bases, with 12 bases left between them. The CDR3 loop spans 15 amino acids. CDR3: CASSVQGRLNTEAFF. For the CDR3, the DNA is TGTGCCAGCAGTGTACAGGGACGACTGAACACTGAAGCTTTCTTT.